Listed below are T cell receptor beta chains from one sample, sequenced in a study of blood T cells in healthy people across ages. MiXCR was run by TCRdb on the 5' RACE reads, yielding one entry per CDR3 protein. The sample holds some 930,000 distinct CDR3 sequences, 25% to 30% seen once. This sample also belongs to another study, concerning T cells of mothers and their children.

The sample comprised blood. Receptor source: a woman aged 35 to 49 in good health. Each CDR3 is given without its conserved first and last residue. Clone size is stated in some rows and not others, as once, few, many or a class when expanded.

>NA|TRBJ1-3|TRBV4-3
ASSQDPAGSSGNSIY
>NA|TRBJ2-7|TRBV6-2/TRBV6-3
ASSYGQPVYEQY
>once|TRBJ1-5|TRBV28
ASTTRGLQPQH
>few|TRBJ2-3|TRBV9
ASSVGGAGTLTDTQY
>many|TRBJ2-7|TRBV6-2/TRBV6-3
ASSYSLDRNDYEQY
>NA|NA|TRBV9
ASSVGGLTGALTYNEQY
>NA|TRBJ2-7|TRBV12-3/TRBV12-4
ASSSLALVGDEQL
>NA|TRBJ2-7|TRBV6-6
ASSFYLGYYEQY
>many|TRBJ2-7|TRBV6-5
ASSRPGQGAREQY
>NA|TRBJ2-2|TRBV19
ASSPRETGELF
>few|TRBJ2-7|TRBV7-9
ASSLSMGYDYEQY
>NA|TRBJ2-7|TRBV9
ASSVGDGGFDEQY
>few|TRBJ2-3|TRBV27
ASRRRTTDTQY
>NA|TRBJ2-3|TRBV5-1
ASSLVVGPTDTQY
>NA|TRBJ2-1|TRBV5-1
ASSLRGPDNEQF
>NA|TRBJ2-5|TRBV5-4
ASSRDRGVGQETQY
>few|TRBJ1-2|TRBV28
AITMGTAYNYGYT
>NA|TRBJ2-1|TRBV11-2
ANSSRARGPPNEQF
>NA|TRBJ2-7|TRBV7-6
ASSVGQGVDEQY
>many|TRBJ2-3|TRBV5-4
ASSLVGPTGGSGNTDTQY
>few|TRBJ2-3|TRBV5-1
ASSLTRGLSTDTQY
>NA|TRBJ2-2|TRBV5-4
ANRLGVTGGYTGELF
>few|TRBJ2-3|TRBV28
ASSFSPSTDTQY
>few|TRBJ1-2|TRBV28
ASTPETRGYGYT
>NA|TRBJ2-3|TRBV6-6
ASSQLRGPTDTQY
>NA|TRBJ1-1|TRBV10-3
AINNPGTGGTEAF
>NA|TRBJ2-5|TRBV7-2
ASSPWALNSETQY
>NA|TRBJ1-5|TRBV20-1
SARVDGNQPQH
>NA|TRBJ2-1|TRBV12-5
ASGSSYNEQF
>many|TRBJ2-5|TRBV6-2/TRBV6-3
ASSYSDRDQETQY
>NA|TRBJ2-4|TRBV4-2
ASSRSGWSKNIQY
>NA|TRBJ2-3|TRBV7-9
ASSWVTDTQY
>NA|TRBJ2-1|TRBV11-1
ASSFPGEGNERF
>NA|NA|TRBV4-1
ASQFGETQY
>many|TRBJ2-1|TRBV12-3/TRBV12-4
ASSISSLGRGGYNEQF
>few|TRBJ1-2|TRBV11-2
ASSKDRGNVDT
>NA|TRBJ2-5|TRBV28
ASSFPGARKETQY
>NA|TRBJ1-3|TRBV29-1
SVADHRVHENTIY
>many|TRBJ1-2|TRBV20-1
SSPGDAVGYGYT
>many|TRBJ2-5|TRBV29-1
SVGRGRGGQETQY
>NA|TRBJ1-6|TRBV18
ASSQKQGYNSPLH
>few|TRBJ1-1|TRBV6-5
ASSYMNTEAF
>NA|TRBJ1-1|TRBV29-1
SGTATPNTEAF
>many|TRBJ2-7|TRBV28
ASIGGHHYEQY
>once|TRBJ2-1|TRBV9
ASSVEVGREQF
>NA|TRBJ2-6|TRBV7-9
ASSLETGFSGANVLT